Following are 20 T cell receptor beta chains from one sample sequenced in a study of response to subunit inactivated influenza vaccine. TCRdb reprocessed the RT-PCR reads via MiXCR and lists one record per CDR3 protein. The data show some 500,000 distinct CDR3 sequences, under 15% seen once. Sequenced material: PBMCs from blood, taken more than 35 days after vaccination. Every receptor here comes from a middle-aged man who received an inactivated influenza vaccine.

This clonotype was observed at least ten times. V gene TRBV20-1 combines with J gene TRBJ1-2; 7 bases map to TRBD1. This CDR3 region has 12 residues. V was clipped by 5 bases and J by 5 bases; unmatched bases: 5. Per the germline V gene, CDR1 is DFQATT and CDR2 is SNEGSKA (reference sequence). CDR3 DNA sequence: TGCAGTGCTTGGGACAGTGCGTATGGCTACACCTTC. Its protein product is CSAWDSAYGYTF.

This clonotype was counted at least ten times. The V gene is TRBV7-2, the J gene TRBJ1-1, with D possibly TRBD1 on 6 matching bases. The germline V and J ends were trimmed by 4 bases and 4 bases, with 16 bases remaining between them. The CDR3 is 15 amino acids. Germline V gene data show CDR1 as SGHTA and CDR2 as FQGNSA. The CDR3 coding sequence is TGTGCCAGCAGCTCTCGTACAGGGTCCGGCACTGAAGCTTTCTTT. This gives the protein CASSSRTGSGTEAFF. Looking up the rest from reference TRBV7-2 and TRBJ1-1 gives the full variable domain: GAGVSQSPSNKVTEKGKDVELRCDPISGHTALYWYRQSLGQGLEFLIYFQGNSAPDKSGLPSDRFSAERTGGSVSTLTIQRTQQEDSAVYLCASSSRTGSGTEAFFGQGTRLTVV.

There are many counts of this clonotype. In DNA, the CDR3 is TGTGCCAGCAGTTTAGGGCGGGACAGAGGAGCTTTCTTT. It translates to CASSLGRDRGAFF. The chain employs TRBV12-3 or TRBV12-4 and TRBJ1-1; 7 bases line up with TRBD1. V was clipped by 1 base and J by 10 bases; unmatched bases: 6. The CDR3 spans 13 residues.

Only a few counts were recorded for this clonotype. This CDR3 reads CASADSNQPQHF. The CDR3 coding sequence is TGTGCCAGCGCCGATAGCAATCAGCCCCAGCATTTT. The chain joins TRBV27 to TRBJ1-5, with no clear D. There are 12 residues in the CDR3. V gave up 8 bases and J gave up 0 bases, with 5 bases separating them. Per germline, CDR1 MNHEY and CDR2 SMNVEV (reference sequence).

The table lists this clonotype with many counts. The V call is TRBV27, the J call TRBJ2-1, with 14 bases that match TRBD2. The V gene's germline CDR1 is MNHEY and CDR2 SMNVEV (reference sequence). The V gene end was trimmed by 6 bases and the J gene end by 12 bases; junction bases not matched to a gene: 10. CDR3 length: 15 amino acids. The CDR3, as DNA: TGTGCCAGCAGCCGCGCCGGGACTAGCGGGAGAAGGCAGTTCTTC. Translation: CASSRAGTSGRRQFF.

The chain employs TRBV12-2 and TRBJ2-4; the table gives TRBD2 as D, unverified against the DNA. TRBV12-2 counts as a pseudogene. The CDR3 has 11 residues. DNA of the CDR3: TGTGCAAGTCGCTTCCCGCCTCCCGAGTACTTC. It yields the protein CASRFPPPEYF.

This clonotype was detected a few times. The CDR3 nucleotides are TGTGCCAGCAGTCCGGGACTAGCCTCATATGAGCAGTTCTTC. This gives the protein CASSPGLASYEQFF. The chain is built from TRBV6-1 and TRBJ2-1, with 9 bases fitting TRBD2. J lost 8 bases, V lost 5 bases, and 7 bases had no gene match. The CDR3 is 14 residues long. Germline CDR1 is MNHNS and CDR2 is SASEGT.

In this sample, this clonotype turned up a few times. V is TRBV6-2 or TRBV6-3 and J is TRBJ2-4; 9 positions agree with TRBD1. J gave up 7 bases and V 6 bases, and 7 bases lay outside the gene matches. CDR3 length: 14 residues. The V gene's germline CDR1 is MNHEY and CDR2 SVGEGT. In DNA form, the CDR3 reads TGTGCCAGCAGAGATTCGGACAGGGGCAACATTCAGTACTTC. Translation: CASRDSDRGNIQYF.

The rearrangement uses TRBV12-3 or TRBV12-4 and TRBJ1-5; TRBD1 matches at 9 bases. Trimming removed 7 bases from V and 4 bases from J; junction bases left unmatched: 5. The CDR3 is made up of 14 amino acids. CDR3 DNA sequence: TGTGCCAGCACCTTAGGACAGGGGAATCAGCCCCAGCATTTT. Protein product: CASTLGQGNQPQHF.

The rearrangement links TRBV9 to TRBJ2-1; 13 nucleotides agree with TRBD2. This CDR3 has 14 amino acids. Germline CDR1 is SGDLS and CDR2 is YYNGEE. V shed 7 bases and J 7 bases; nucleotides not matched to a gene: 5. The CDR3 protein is CASDRLAGGNEQFF. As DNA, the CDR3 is TGTGCCAGCGATAGACTAGCGGGAGGTAATGAGCAGTTCTTC.

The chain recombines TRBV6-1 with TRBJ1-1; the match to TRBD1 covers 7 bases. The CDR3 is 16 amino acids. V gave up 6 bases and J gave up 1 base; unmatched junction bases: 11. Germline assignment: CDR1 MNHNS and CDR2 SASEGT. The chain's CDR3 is CASRQDRAEQNTEAFF. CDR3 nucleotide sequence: TGTGCCAGCAGACAAGACAGGGCGGAGCAGAACACTGAAGCTTTCTTT.

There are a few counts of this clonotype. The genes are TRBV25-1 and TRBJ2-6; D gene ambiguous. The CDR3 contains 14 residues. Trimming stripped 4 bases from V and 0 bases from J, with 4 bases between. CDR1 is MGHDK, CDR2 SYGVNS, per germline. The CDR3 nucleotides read TGTGCCAGCAGTGTCGGCTCTGGGGCCAACGTCCTGACTTTC. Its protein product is CASSVGSGANVLTF.

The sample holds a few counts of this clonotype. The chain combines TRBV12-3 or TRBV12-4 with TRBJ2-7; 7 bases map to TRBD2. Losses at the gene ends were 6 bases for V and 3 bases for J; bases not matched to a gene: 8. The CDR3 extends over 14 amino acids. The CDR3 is CASSRLASRYEQYF. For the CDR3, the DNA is TGTGCCAGCAGCAGACTAGCCTCGCGCTACGAGCAGTACTTC.

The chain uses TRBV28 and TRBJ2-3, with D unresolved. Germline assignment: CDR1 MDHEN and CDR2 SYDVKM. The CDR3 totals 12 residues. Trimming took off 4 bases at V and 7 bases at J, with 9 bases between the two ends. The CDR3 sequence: CASSSQRNTQYF. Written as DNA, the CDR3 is TGTGCCAGCAGTTCCCAACGGAATACGCAGTATTTT.

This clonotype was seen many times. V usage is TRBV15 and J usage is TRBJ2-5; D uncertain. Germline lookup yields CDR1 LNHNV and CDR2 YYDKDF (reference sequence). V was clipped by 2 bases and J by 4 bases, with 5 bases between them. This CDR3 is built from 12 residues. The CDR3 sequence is CATSRNLETQYF. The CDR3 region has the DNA TGTGCCACCAGCAGAAATCTAGAGACCCAGTACTTC.

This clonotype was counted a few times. This chain's CDR3 is CASSLYREYEQYF. CDR3 bases: TGTGCCAGCAGTTTGTACAGGGAGTACGAGCAGTACTTC. This chain uses TRBV28 with TRBJ2-7; perhaps TRBD1 as D (6 bases). CDR3 length equals 13 residues. Trimming removed 3 bases from V and 4 bases from J, with 10 bases in between. The germline V gene has CDR1 MDHEN and CDR2 SYDVKM.

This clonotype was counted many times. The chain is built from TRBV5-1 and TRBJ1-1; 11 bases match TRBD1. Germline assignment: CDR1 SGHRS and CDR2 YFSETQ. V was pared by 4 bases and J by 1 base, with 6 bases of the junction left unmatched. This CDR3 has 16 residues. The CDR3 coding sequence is TGCGCCAGCAGCCAGGGACAGGGGGGGCGGAACACTGAAGCTTTCTTT. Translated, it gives CASSQGQGGRNTEAFF.

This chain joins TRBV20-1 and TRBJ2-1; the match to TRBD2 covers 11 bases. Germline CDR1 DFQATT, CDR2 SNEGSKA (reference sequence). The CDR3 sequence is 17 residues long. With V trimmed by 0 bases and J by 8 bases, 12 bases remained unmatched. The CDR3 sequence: CSARDWASGRSRDEQFF. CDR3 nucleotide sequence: TGCAGTGCTAGAGATTGGGCTAGCGGGAGGAGTAGGGATGAGCAGTTCTTC.

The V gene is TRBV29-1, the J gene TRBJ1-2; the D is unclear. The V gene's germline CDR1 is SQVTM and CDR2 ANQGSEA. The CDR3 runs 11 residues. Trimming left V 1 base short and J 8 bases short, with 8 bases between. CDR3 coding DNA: TGCAGCGTTGAAGGACACCACGGCTACACCTTC. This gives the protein CSVEGHHGYTF.

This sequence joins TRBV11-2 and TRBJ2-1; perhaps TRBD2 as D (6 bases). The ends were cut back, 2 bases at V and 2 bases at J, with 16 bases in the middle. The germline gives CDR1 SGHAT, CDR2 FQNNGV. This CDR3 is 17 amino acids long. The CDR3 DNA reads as TGTGCCAGCAGCTTAACGAGGCGGACTACCACCTACAATGAGCAGTTCTTC. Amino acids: CASSLTRRTTTYNEQFF.